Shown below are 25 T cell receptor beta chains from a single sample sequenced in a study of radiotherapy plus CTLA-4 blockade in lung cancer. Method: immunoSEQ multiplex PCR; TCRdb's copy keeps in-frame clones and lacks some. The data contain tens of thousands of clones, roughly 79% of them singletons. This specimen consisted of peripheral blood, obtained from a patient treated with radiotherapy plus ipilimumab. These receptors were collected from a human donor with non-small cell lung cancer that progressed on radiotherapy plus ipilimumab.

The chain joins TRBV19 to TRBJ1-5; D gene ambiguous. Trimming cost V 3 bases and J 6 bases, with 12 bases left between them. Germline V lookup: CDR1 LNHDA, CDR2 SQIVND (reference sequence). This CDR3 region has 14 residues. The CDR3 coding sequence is TGTGCCAGTAGTATCACCGGGGAGGGTCAGCCCCAGCATTTT. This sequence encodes CASSITGEGQPQHF.

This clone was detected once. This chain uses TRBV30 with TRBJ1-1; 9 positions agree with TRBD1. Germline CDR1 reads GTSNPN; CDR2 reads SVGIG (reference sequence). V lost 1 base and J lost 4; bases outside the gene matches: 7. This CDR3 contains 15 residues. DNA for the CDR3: TGTGCCTGGAGTGCAGGGACAGGGTTTGTCACTGAAGCTTTCTTT. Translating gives CAWSAGTGFVTEAFF.

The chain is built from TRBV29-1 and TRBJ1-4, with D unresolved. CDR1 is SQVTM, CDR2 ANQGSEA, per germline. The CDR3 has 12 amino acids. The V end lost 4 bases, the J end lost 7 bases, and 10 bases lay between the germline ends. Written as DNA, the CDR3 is TGCAGCGTTGGTGTCCCGTCTGAAAAACTGTTTTTT. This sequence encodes CSVGVPSEKLFF.

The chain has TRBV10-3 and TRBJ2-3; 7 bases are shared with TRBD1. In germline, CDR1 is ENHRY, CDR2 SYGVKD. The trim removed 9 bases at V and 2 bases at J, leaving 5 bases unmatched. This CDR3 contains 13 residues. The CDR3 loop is CAMRQGPTDTQYF. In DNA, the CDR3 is TGTGCCATGCGACAGGGCCCCACAGATACGCAGTATTTT.

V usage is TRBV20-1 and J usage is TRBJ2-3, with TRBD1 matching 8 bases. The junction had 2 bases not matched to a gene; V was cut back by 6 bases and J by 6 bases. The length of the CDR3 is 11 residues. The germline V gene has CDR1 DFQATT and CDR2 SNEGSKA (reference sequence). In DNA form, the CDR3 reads TGCAGTGCGAGGGACAGGGATACGCAGTATTTT. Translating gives CSARDRDTQYF.

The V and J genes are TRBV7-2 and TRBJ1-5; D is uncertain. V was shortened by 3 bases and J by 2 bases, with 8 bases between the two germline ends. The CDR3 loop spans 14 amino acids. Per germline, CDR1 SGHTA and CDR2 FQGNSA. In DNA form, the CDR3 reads TGTGCCAGCAGCTTGGGTAGCGGCAATCAGCCCCAGCATTTT. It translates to CASSLGSGNQPQHF.

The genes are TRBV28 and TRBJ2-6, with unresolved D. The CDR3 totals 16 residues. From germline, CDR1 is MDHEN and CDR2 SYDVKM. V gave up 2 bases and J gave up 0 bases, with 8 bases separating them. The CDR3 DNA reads TGTGCCAGCAGTTTAGAGTCCCCCTCTGGGGCCAACGTCCTGACTTTC. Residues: CASSLESPSGANVLTF.

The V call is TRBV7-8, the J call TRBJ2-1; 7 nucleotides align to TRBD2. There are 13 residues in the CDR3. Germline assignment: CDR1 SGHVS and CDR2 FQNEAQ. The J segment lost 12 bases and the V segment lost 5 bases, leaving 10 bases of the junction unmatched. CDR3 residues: CASSPAAGFGQFF. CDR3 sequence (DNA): TGTGCCAGCAGCCCAGCAGCGGGGTTCGGGCAGTTCTTC.

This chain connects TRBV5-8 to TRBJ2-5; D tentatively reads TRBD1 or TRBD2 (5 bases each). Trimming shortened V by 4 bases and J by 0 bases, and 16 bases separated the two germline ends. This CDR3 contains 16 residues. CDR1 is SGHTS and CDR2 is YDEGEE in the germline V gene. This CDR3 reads CASSTAGTVYQETQYF. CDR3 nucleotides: TGTGCCAGCAGCACCGCCGGGACCGTGTACCAAGAGACCCAGTACTTC.

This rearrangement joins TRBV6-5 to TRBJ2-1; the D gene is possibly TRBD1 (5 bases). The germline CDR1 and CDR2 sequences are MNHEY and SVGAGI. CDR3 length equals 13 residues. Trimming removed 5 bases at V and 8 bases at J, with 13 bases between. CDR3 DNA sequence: TGTGCCAGCAGTGAAGCGCCCAGGGATGAGCAGTTCTTC. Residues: CASSEAPRDEQFF.

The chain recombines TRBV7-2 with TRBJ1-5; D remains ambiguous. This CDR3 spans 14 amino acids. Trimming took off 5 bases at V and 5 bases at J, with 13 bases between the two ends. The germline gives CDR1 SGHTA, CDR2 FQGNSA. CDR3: CASSPRREDQPQHF. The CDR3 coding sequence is TGTGCCAGCAGCCCTCGTCGTGAGGATCAGCCCCAGCATTTT.

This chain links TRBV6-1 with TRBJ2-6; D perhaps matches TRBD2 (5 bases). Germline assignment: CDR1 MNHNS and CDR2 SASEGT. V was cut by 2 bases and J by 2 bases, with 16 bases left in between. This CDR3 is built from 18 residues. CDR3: CASSERGPGATGANVLTF. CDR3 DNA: TGTGCCAGCAGTGAAAGAGGGCCAGGTGCGACTGGGGCCAACGTCCTGACTTTC.

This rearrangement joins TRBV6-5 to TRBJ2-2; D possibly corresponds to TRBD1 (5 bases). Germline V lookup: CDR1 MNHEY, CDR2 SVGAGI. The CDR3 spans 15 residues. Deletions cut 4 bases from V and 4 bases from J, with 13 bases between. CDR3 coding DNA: TGTGCCAGCAGTTTACCAGGGTTAGGCACCGGGGAGCTGTTTTTT. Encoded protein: CASSLPGLGTGELFF.

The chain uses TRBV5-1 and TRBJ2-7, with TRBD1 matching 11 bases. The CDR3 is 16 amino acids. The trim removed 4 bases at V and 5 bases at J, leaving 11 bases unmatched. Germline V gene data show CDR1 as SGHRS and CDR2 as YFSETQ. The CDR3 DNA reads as TGCGCCAGCAGCGGGCGGACAGGGGGCAACCCCCACGAGCAGTACTTC. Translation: CASSGRTGGNPHEQYF. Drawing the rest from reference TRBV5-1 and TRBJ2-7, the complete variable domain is KAGVTQTPRYLIKTRGQQVTLSCSPISGHRSVSWYQQTPGQGLQFLFEYFSETQRNKGNFPGRFSGRQFSNSRSEMNVSTLELGDSALYLCASSGRTGGNPHEQYFGPGTRLTVT.

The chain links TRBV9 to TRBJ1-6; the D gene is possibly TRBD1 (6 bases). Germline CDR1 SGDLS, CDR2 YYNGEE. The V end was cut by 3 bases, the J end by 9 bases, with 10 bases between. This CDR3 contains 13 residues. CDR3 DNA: TGTGCCAGCAGCGGAGCCAGGGGTTCACCCCTCCACTTT. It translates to CASSGARGSPLHF.

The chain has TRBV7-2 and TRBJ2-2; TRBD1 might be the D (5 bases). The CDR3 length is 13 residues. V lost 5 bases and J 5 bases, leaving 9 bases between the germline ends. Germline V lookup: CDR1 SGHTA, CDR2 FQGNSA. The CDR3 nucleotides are TGTGCCAGCAGCCCGACAGTGACCGGGGAGCTGTTTTTT. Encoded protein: CASSPTVTGELFF. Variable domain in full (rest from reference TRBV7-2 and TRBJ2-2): GAGVSQSPSNKVTEKGKDVELRCDPISGHTALYWYRQSLGQGLEFLIYFQGNSAPDKSGLPSDRFSAERTGGSVSTLTIQRTQQEDSAVYLCASSPTVTGELFFGEGSRLTVL.

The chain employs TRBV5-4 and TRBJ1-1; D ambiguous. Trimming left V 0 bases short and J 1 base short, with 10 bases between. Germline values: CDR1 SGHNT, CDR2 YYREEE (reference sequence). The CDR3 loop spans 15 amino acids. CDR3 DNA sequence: TGTGCCAGCAGCTTGGATGGAGGGTCGAACACTGAAGCTTTCTTT. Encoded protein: CASSLDGGSNTEAFF.

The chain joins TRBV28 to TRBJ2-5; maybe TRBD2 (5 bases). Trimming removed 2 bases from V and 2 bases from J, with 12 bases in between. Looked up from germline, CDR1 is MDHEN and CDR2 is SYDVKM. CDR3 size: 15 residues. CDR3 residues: CASSLISDGQETQYF. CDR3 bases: TGTGCCAGCAGTTTAATTAGCGACGGACAAGAGACCCAGTACTTC. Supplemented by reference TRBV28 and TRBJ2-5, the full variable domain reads DVKVTQSSRYLVKRTGEKVFLECVQDMDHENMFWYRQDPGLGLRLIYFSYDVKMKEKGDIPEGYSVSREKKERFSLILESASTNQTSMYLCASSLISDGQETQYFGPGTRLLVL.

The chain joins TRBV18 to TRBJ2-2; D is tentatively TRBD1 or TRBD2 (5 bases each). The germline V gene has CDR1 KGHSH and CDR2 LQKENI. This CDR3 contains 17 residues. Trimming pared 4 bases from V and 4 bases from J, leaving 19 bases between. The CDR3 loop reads CASSRPKGIASTGELFF. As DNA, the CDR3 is TGTGCCAGCTCACGACCAAAGGGGATAGCGAGCACCGGGGAGCTGTTTTTT.

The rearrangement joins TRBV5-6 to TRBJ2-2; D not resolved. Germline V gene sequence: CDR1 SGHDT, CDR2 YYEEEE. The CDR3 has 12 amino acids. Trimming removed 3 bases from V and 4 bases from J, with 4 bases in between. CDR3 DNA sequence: TGTGCCAGCAGCTACGGCACCGGGGAGCTGTTTTTT. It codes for CASSYGTGELFF.

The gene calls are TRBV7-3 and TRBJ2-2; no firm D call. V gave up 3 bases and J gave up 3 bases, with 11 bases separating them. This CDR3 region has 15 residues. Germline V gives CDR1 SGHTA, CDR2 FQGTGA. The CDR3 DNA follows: TGTGCCAGCAGCTTGAAGTCATCTGACACCGGGGAGCTGTTTTTT. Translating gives CASSLKSSDTGELFF.

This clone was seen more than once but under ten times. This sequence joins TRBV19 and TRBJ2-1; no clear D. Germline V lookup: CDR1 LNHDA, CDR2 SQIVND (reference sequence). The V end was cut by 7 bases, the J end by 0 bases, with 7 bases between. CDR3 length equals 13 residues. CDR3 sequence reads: CASKDSSYNEQFF. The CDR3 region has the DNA TGTGCCAGTAAAGATAGCTCCTACAATGAGCAGTTCTTC. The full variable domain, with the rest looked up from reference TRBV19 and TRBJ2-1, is DGGITQSPKYLFRKEGQNVTLSCEQNLNHDAMYWYRQDPGQGLRLIYYSQIVNDFQKGDIAEGYSVSREKKESFPLTVTSAQKNPTAFYLCASKDSSYNEQFFGPGTRLTVL.

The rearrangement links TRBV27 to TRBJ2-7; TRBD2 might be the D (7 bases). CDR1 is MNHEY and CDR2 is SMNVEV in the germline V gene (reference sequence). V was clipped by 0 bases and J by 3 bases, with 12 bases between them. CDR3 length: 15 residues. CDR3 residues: CASSLSWGGGYEQYF. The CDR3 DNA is TGTGCCAGCAGTTTATCTTGGGGAGGGGGCTACGAGCAGTACTTC.

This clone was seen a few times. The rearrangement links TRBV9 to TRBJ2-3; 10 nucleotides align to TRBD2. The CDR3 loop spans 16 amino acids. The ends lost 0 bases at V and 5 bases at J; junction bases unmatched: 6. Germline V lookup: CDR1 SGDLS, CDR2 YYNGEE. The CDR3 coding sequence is TGTGCCAGCAGCGTAGATAGCGGGGGGATTGGAGATACGCAGTATTTT. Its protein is CASSVDSGGIGDTQYF.

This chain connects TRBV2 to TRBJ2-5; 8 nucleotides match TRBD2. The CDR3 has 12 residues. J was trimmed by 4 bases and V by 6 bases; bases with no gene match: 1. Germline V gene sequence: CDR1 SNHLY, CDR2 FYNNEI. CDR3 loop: CASRGLVETQYF. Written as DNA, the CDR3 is TGTGCCAGCAGGGGACTAGTAGAGACCCAGTACTTC.